One and the same sample provided the 26 T cell receptor beta chains below, sequenced in a study of cytomegalovirus exposure and HLA in healthy donors. Vbeta (60) and Jbeta (13) primers were used in the PCR. Using immunoSEQ multiplex PCR, the repertoire was profiled, and TCRdb retains in-frame clones only, with some absent. Of around 150,000 clones listed, 70% to 90% are singletons. Sample: PBMCs. These receptors were collected from a man aged 18 to 30 in good health and CMV-seropositive.

The chain couples TRBV20-1 to TRBJ2-3; no reliable D call. Trimming took off 6 bases at V and 10 bases at J, with 11 bases between the two ends. This CDR3 is built from 10 residues. Germline V CDR1 and CDR2: DFQATT, SNEGSKA (reference sequence). DNA for the CDR3: TGCAGTGCGAGTCGAGGAGCGCAGTATTTT. This sequence encodes CSASRGAQYF.

This clone appeared a few times. The V gene is TRBV6-1, the J gene TRBJ2-5, with 10 nucleotides matching TRBD1. Germline V gene sequence: CDR1 MNHNS, CDR2 SASEGT. The CDR3 is made up of 15 amino acids. Trimming cost V 5 bases and J 5 bases; bases outside gene matches: 8. The CDR3 DNA reads TGTGCCAGCAGTAGGATGACAGGGGGCCAGGAGACCCAGTACTTC. It translates to CASSRMTGGQETQYF.

The rearrangement joins TRBV11-2 to TRBJ2-4; TRBD1 aligns across 9 bases. Germline-derived CDR1 and CDR2 are SGHAT and FQNNGV. The CDR3 is 16 residues long. V lost 3 bases and J lost 5; bases outside the gene matches: 8. The CDR3 region has the DNA TGTGCCAGCAGCTTGGGGACAGGGTCGGTGGAAAACATTCAGTACTTC. Its protein product is CASSLGTGSVENIQYF.

V and J are TRBV5-1 and TRBJ2-7, with TRBD1 as a possible D gene (5 bases). CDR1 is SGHRS and CDR2 is YFSETQ in the germline V gene. The CDR3 contains 13 residues. Trimming shortened V by 5 bases and J by 5 bases, and 14 bases separated the two germline ends. CDR3 sequence reads: CASSFPGNDEQYF. For the CDR3, the DNA is TGCGCCAGCAGTTTTCCAGGGAACGACGAGCAGTACTTC.

V gene TRBV19 combines with J gene TRBJ1-2; TRBD1 might be the D (6 bases). CDR3 length: 15 residues. Germline V gene lookup returns CDR1 LNHDA and CDR2 SQIVND (reference sequence). V was pared by 1 base and J by 6 bases, with 15 bases between. The CDR3 spells CASSIGRGQRNGYTF. As DNA, the CDR3 is TGTGCCAGTAGTATAGGGCGGGGGCAGAGGAATGGCTACACCTTC.

V and J are TRBV4-1 and TRBJ1-2; 8 nucleotides line up with TRBD1. The ends lost 4 bases at V and 8 bases at J; junction bases unmatched: 15. The germline CDR1 and CDR2 sequences are MGHRA and YSYEKL. The CDR3 loop spans 16 amino acids. CDR3 coding DNA: TGCGCCAGCAGCCTGTACGTAGGGGACAGGAGAGTGGGCTACACCTTC. Translated: CASSLYVGDRRVGYTF.

The V gene is TRBV7-9, the J gene TRBJ1-1; D uncertain. Trimming took 3 bases from V and 1 from J, leaving 6 bases between them. Germline lookup yields CDR1 SEHNR and CDR2 FQNEAQ (reference sequence). CDR3 length: 13 residues. CDR3 sequence: CASSFVSNTEAFF. The CDR3 bases are TGTGCCAGCAGCTTCGTGTCGAACACTGAAGCTTTCTTT.

This chain uses TRBV6-1 with TRBJ2-3, with a possible D match to TRBD2 (7 bases). Between the trimmed V and J ends, which lost 3 bases and 5 bases, there was a span of 15 bases. The CDR3 sequence is 15 residues long. Germline CDR1 MNHNS, CDR2 SASEGT. The DNA for the CDR3 is TGTGCCAGCAGTGACGTGGGGGGGCCTAGAGATACGCAGTATTTT. It is translated as CASSDVGGPRDTQYF.

The chain joins TRBV27 to TRBJ1-4, with D unresolved. V was clipped by 8 bases and J by 0 bases, with 10 bases between them. Germline loops: CDR1 MNHEY, CDR2 SMNVEV (reference sequence). This CDR3 comprises 14 residues. Written as DNA, the CDR3 is TGTGCCAGCCGTACAGTTGCAACTAATGAAAAACTGTTTTTT. Residues: CASRTVATNEKLFF.

The rearrangement joins TRBV6-1 to TRBJ1-2; 7 positions agree with TRBD1. Germline V gene sequence: CDR1 MNHNS, CDR2 SASEGT. V lost 4 bases, J lost 0 bases, and 8 bases stayed unmatched. The CDR3 runs 16 residues. CDR3 sequence reads: CASSAVGGQTNYGYTF. The CDR3 DNA is TGTGCCAGCAGTGCTGTGGGGGGACAGACTAACTATGGCTACACCTTC.

This clone was seen a handful of times. This sequence joins TRBV5-1 and TRBJ1-4, with 9 bases that match TRBD1. CDR3 length equals 15 residues. Germline CDR1 reads SGHRS; CDR2 reads YFSETQ. Trimming cost V 4 bases and J 3 bases; bases outside gene matches: 4. CDR3 region: CASSPGTGSNEKLFF. The CDR3 bases are TGCGCCAGCAGCCCCGGGACAGGGTCTAATGAAAAACTGTTTTTT.

The chain carries TRBV5-1 and TRBJ2-5; unclear D gene. The V gene lost 0 bases and the J gene lost 1 base, with 4 bases spanning the gap. The germline V gene has CDR1 SGHRS and CDR2 YFSETQ. The CDR3 totals 13 residues. For the CDR3, the DNA is TGCGCCAGCAGCTTGGCTTTCCAAGAGACCCAGTACTTC. It codes for CASSLAFQETQYF.

The genes are TRBV5-1 and TRBJ2-2; D possibly corresponds to TRBD1 (6 bases). V shed 3 bases and J shed 0 bases, with 9 bases lying between them. The CDR3 contains 15 residues. Germline V gene sequence: CDR1 SGHRS, CDR2 YFSETQ. CDR3: CASSWDTSNTGELFF. The CDR3 DNA follows: TGCGCCAGCAGCTGGGACACGTCGAACACCGGGGAGCTGTTTTTT.

This clone was detected only a few times. The chain recombines TRBV9 with TRBJ1-1; 7 nucleotides match TRBD1. The CDR3 runs 15 residues. The V gene end was trimmed by 0 bases and the J gene end by 4 bases; junction bases not matched to a gene: 6. Germline V gene data show CDR1 as SGDLS and CDR2 as YYNGEE. The CDR3 reads CASSVGVQGGTEAFF. The CDR3 region has the DNA TGTGCCAGCAGCGTAGGGGTGCAGGGGGGCACTGAAGCTTTCTTT.

This sequence joins TRBV10-3 and TRBJ1-1; 8 bases fit TRBD1. V shed 4 bases and J 0 bases; nucleotides not matched to a gene: 1. The CDR3 has 14 amino acids. Per germline, CDR1 ENHRY and CDR2 SYGVKD. CDR3 amino acids: CAISGDRLNTEAFF. CDR3 nucleotides: TGTGCCATCAGTGGGGACAGGCTGAACACTGAAGCTTTCTTT.

The table lists this clone with a count of one. The chain recombines TRBV9 with TRBJ2-4; no clear D gene. This CDR3 has 14 residues. Germline assignment: CDR1 SGDLS and CDR2 YYNGEE. V was pared by 4 bases and J by 6 bases, with 14 bases between. In DNA, the CDR3 is TGTGCCAGCAGCCCCGATGGCACGGGAAACATTCAGTACTTC. Its translation is CASSPDGTGNIQYF.

Remarks on this clone: Its ends do not fully match the called genes, so a read error is possible. This chain links TRBV5-4 with TRBJ2-5, with no clear D. Germline lookup yields CDR1 SGHNT and CDR2 YYREEE (reference sequence). The CDR3 has 15 residues. CDR3 in DNA: TGTGCCAGCAGCTCGCCCCTGATCGGCAGAGAGACTCAGTACTTC. It codes for CASSSPLIGRETQYF.

The rearrangement links TRBV19 to TRBJ1-3; 7 bases map to TRBD1. The germline gives CDR1 LNHDA, CDR2 SQIVND (reference sequence). This CDR3 is 14 amino acids long. V lost 5 bases, J lost 4 bases, and 5 bases stayed unmatched. The CDR3 bases are TGTGCCAGTAGTGTTCGACAGGGCGGAAACACCATATATTTT. It specifies CASSVRQGGNTIYF.

The gene calls are TRBV5-1 and TRBJ2-3; 10 positions match TRBD2. CDR3 length: 16 residues. The germline V gene has CDR1 SGHRS and CDR2 YFSETQ. V lost 3 bases, J lost 0 bases, and 4 bases stayed unmatched. The CDR3 protein is CASSSVTSGSTDTQYF. CDR3 in DNA: TGCGCCAGCAGCTCGGTGACTAGCGGGAGCACAGATACGCAGTATTTT.

This chain joins TRBV7-9 and TRBJ1-4; possible D gene TRBD1, 5 bases. This CDR3 is 16 amino acids long. Germline CDR1 and CDR2: SEHNR and FQNEAQ (reference sequence). V dropped 5 bases and J dropped 3 bases, with 16 bases sitting between them. This CDR3 reads CASSALQGLPNEKLFF. The DNA for the CDR3 is TGTGCCAGCAGCGCGCTGCAGGGACTGCCTAATGAAAAACTGTTTTTT.

The V call is TRBV9, the J call TRBJ2-2; no clear D. V lost 3 bases to trimming and J lost 1 base, with 4 bases between them. The CDR3 has 13 amino acids. CDR1 and CDR2 (germline): SGDLS, YYNGEE. The CDR3 loop reads CASSAGNTGELFF. The CDR3 nucleotides read TGTGCCAGCAGCGCAGGGAACACCGGGGAGCTGTTTTTT.

This clone appeared once. The chain couples TRBV27 to TRBJ1-4; possible D gene TRBD1, 5 bases. The germline V and J ends were trimmed by 5 bases and 4 bases, with 14 bases remaining between them. There are 15 residues in the CDR3. Germline lookup yields CDR1 MNHEY and CDR2 SMNVEV (reference sequence). The DNA of the CDR3 is TGTGCCAGCAGTACGAGACAGAAAGATAATGAAAAACTGTTTTTT. Its protein product is CASSTRQKDNEKLFF. The variable domain in full, with the rest retrieved from reference TRBV27 and TRBJ1-4, is EAQVTQNPRYLITVTGKKLTVTCSQNMNHEYMSWYRQDPGLGLRQIYYSMNVEVTDKGDVPEGYKVSRKEKRNFPLILESPSPNQTSLYFCASSTRQKDNEKLFFGSGTQLSVL.

The chain recombines TRBV11-1 with TRBJ2-5; TRBD1 agrees at 7 bases. CDR1 SGHAT and CDR2 FQDESV come from the germline V gene (reference sequence). The V segment lost 6 bases and the J segment 2 bases; nucleotides outside the gene matches: 18. CDR3 size: 18 residues. The CDR3 reads CASRRPPVPGQLQETQYF. In DNA, the CDR3 is TGTGCCAGCAGACGTCCCCCGGTTCCGGGACAGCTTCAAGAGACCCAGTACTTC.

In DNA form, the CDR3 reads TGTGCCAGCAGTTTGGACAGGACCAATCAGCCCCAGCATTTT. Encoded protein: CASSLDRTNQPQHF. V usage is TRBV2 and J usage is TRBJ1-5; 7 bases align to TRBD1. Germline V gene sequence: CDR1 SNHLY, CDR2 FYNNEI. The J segment lost 3 bases and the V segment lost 5 bases, leaving 4 bases of the junction unmatched. The CDR3 runs to 14 residues.

The chain combines TRBV2 with TRBJ1-3; D may be TRBD1 (5 bases). The ends were cut back, 2 bases at V and 3 bases at J, with 23 bases in the middle. The CDR3 spans 19 residues. Germline lookup yields CDR1 SNHLY and CDR2 FYNNEI. This CDR3 reads CASSEKRGGREMVGNTIYF. The CDR3 DNA sequence: TGTGCCAGCAGTGAAAAGCGGGGCGGCAGGGAAATGGTTGGAAACACCATATATTTT.

This sequence joins TRBV6-1 and TRBJ1-1; unclear D gene. The CDR3 totals 13 residues. Germline assignment: CDR1 MNHNS and CDR2 SASEGT. V was clipped by 3 bases and J by 1 base, with 6 bases between them. The CDR3 is CASSDGKNTEAFF. The CDR3 DNA reads as TGTGCCAGCAGTGACGGTAAGAACACTGAAGCTTTCTTT.